This TCR beta chain was captured by sequencing in a study of blood T cell repertoires in COVID-19. V trimming: 1 base; J trimming: 1 base; junction bases outside the gene matches: 5. Germline values: CDR1 LGHNA, CDR2 YNFKEQ. This CDR3 has 16 amino acids. Profiling relied on immunoSEQ multiplex PCR, and the TCRdb table lists in-frame clones only, not all of them. The sample lists some 230,000 clones; about four fifths were seen once. The source is a woman aged 40 to 55 with acute COVID-19. Material: PBMCs or T cells enriched from blood (not recorded which). J is TRBJ2-5 and V is TRBV4-2; 8 bases are a match to TRBD2. CDR3 protein: CASSQGPGGAQETQYF. CDR3 sequence (DNA): TGTGCCAGCAGCCAAGGTCCCGGGGGGGCCCAAGAGACCCAGTACTTC.